The 23 T cell receptor beta chains below all came from one sample that was sequenced in a study of CXCR3-negative and CXCR3-positive naive CD8 T cells. Study conclusions and caveats: CXCR3-negative naive cells had less hydrophobic TRB CDR3s than did CXCR3-positive naive cells.

What these receptors recognize is not known. 5' RACE with UMI labels generated the TRB cDNA libraries. TCRdb re-called the 5' RACE reads and shows each CDR3 protein once, DNA omitted. In total, the table holds over 95,000 distinct CDR3 sequences. Sequenced input: naive CXCR3+ CD8+ T cells from blood. The sample's subset: CD45RO-CCR7+CD27+CD95- naive CD8+ T cells expressing CXCR3 (TNR3+). The receptors shown here come from a human donor in good health. Some clones in this sample may be carry-over from other donors' samples.

This chain uses TRBV9 with TRBJ1-5. The germline V gene encodes CDR1 SGDLS and CDR2 YYNGEE. CDR3 length: 13 residues. Here the CDR3 reads CASSVESNQPQHF.

The chain couples TRBV28 to TRBJ2-1; TCRdb's D gene call, TRBD2, goes unchecked for lack of DNA. The CDR3 contains 15 residues. CDR1 is MDHEN and CDR2 is SYDVKM in the germline V gene. CDR3 loop: CASSFGAGGTNEQFF.

This chain joins TRBV12-3 or TRBV12-4 and TRBJ2-7. The CDR3 extends over 14 amino acids. The CDR3 spells CASSLYRGFHEQYF.

The rearrangement uses TRBV27 and TRBJ2-1; TCRdb returns TRBD1, unconfirmable since there is no DNA. Germline CDR1 MNHEY, CDR2 SMNVEV (reference sequence). The CDR3 totals 17 residues. The CDR3 sequence is CASSFPPLGTNYNEQFF.

The chain links TRBV2 to TRBJ2-5; absent DNA, TCRdb's TRBD2 call cannot be checked. The CDR3 length is 12 residues. CDR1 is SNHLY and CDR2 is FYNNEI in the germline V gene. The CDR3 loop reads CAGGLAQETQYF. Full variable domain (remainder filled in from reference TRBV2 and TRBJ2-5): EPEVTQTPSHQVTQMGQEVILRCVPISNHLYFYWYRQILGQKVEFLVSFYNNEISEKSEIFDDQFSVERPDGSNFTLKIRSTKLEDSAMYFCAGGLAQETQYFGPGTRLLVL.

The J gene is TRBJ2-4, the V gene TRBV6-6; without DNA, the TCRdb call of TRBD2 cannot be checked. The germline V gene has CDR1 MNHNY and CDR2 SVGAGI (reference sequence). This CDR3 has 15 residues. The CDR3 here is CASSYRELYGAIQYF.

The chain uses TRBV5-1 and TRBJ2-1; no DNA is available, so the TRBD1 call from TCRdb remains unchecked. Germline CDR1 reads SGHRS; CDR2 reads YFSETQ. The CDR3 is 17 residues long. The CDR3 is CASRLLSRGGPYNEQFF.

The J gene is TRBJ1-2, the V gene TRBV27. Germline CDR1 reads MNHEY; CDR2 reads SMNVEV (reference sequence). The CDR3 runs to 12 residues. The CDR3: CASSSPWNGYTF.

This rearrangement joins TRBV4-1 to TRBJ1-5. CDR3 length equals 14 residues. Germline CDR1 MGHRA, CDR2 YSYEKL. The CDR3 protein is CASSQAADNQPQHF.

This sequence joins TRBV3-1 and TRBJ1-2; TCRdb proposes TRBD1, but this gene call is untestable without DNA. In germline, CDR1 is LGHDT, CDR2 YNNKEL (reference sequence). This CDR3 comprises 16 residues. The CDR3 spells CASSQEPPAANYGYTF.

The genes are TRBV12-3 or TRBV12-4 and TRBJ2-3; TCRdb's D call of TRBD2 is untestable without DNA. The CDR3 extends over 16 amino acids. This CDR3 is CASSSGLAGSTDTQYF.

The chain uses TRBV29-1 and TRBJ2-1; TCRdb lists TRBD2, though no DNA is available to test this call. Germline lookup yields CDR1 SQVTM and CDR2 ANQGSEA. The CDR3 extends over 16 amino acids. The CDR3 sequence is CSVLPGTSGRYNEQFF.

The chain joins TRBV28 to TRBJ2-5; the TCRdb D gene call, TRBD1, has no DNA to confirm it. Germline V gives CDR1 MDHEN, CDR2 SYDVKM. CDR3 length equals 16 residues. The CDR3 here is CASRGLGTGTQETQYF.

This rearrangement joins TRBV6-1 to TRBJ2-7; TCRdb proposes TRBD1, but this gene call is untestable without DNA. This CDR3 has 13 residues. Germline loops: CDR1 MNHNS, CDR2 SASEGT. This CDR3 is CATETDDPLEQYF.

This chain connects TRBV7-9 to TRBJ2-1; TCRdb lists TRBD2, though no DNA is available to test this call. CDR1 and CDR2 from the germline V gene are SEHNR and FQNEAQ (reference sequence). The CDR3 runs 17 residues. Here the CDR3 reads CASSLGIAGQLYNEQFF.

The chain is built from TRBV28 and TRBJ2-2; with no DNA, the TCRdb D assignment of TRBD1 cannot be verified. This CDR3 contains 15 residues. The germline CDR1 and CDR2 sequences are MDHEN and SYDVKM. This CDR3 reads CASSFPTGNTGELFF.

This chain connects TRBV28 to TRBJ1-4; TCRdb designates TRBD1, a call that cannot be tested without DNA. This CDR3 comprises 12 residues. The germline V gene encodes CDR1 MDHEN and CDR2 SYDVKM. CDR3 loop: CASSLGGEKLFF.

The chain couples TRBV12-3 or TRBV12-4 to TRBJ2-2; TCRdb's assignment of TRBD1 cannot be checked, as there is no DNA. CDR3 length: 14 amino acids. The CDR3 loop reads CASNRGWNTGELFF.

V gene TRBV3-1 combines with J gene TRBJ2-1; TCRdb picks TRBD1, but there is no DNA to check that call. The CDR3 covers 15 residues. The germline gives CDR1 LGHDT, CDR2 YNNKEL (reference sequence). The CDR3 is CASSPQGAHYNEQFF.

The rearrangement links TRBV5-1 to TRBJ2-1; without DNA, the TCRdb call of TRBD1 cannot be checked. Looked up from germline, CDR1 is SGHRS and CDR2 is YFSETQ. The CDR3 sequence is 13 residues long. The CDR3 spells CASRAGDYNEQFF.

The rearrangement uses TRBV6-4 and TRBJ2-3; TCRdb selects TRBD2, and the lack of DNA leaves this call unchecked. CDR1 is MRHNA, CDR2 SNTAGT, per germline. The CDR3 loop spans 16 amino acids. The chain's CDR3 is CASSERSGGITDTQYF.

The genes are TRBV5-1 and TRBJ2-2; lacking DNA, the TRBD1 call made by TCRdb goes unchecked. The CDR3 has 18 residues. Germline CDR1 reads SGHRS; CDR2 reads YFSETQ. Here the CDR3 reads CASSPTSWGDAITGELFF.

The chain has TRBV4-1 and TRBJ2-3; TCRdb's assignment of TRBD2 cannot be checked, as there is no DNA. Germline V gene data show CDR1 as MGHRA and CDR2 as YSYEKL. The length of the CDR3 is 17 residues. This chain's CDR3 is CASSPRGLAESTDTQYF.